A single count supports the clone carrying this TCR beta chain. Its antigen remains unidentified. The data stem from a study of blood T cells in healthy people across ages. The people who gave samples were healthy Caucasians from Russia, aged roughly 6 to 95. A second roughly 6 to 11 cycle PCR used barcoded and J-beta primers. From the 5' RACE reads, TCRdb called clonotypes with MiXCR, one entry per CDR3 protein. The data contain about 1.1 million distinct CDR3 sequences, roughly two fifths of them seen just once; the ten biggest clones take up 13%. Trimming removed 0 bases at V and 7 bases at J, with 17 bases between. This CDR3 is 15 amino acids long. CDR1 and CDR2 from the germline V gene are SGDLS and YYNGEE. General study findings and limits: Versus aged donors, long-lived donors had higher diversity and more naive CD4+ cells.

Material for sequencing was blood. The sequence derives from a young man in good health. The chain links TRBV9 to TRBJ2-7; D not resolved. The CDR3 spells CASSVDGTVPNEQYF. In DNA, the CDR3 is TGTGCCAGCAGCGTAGATGGAACGGTACCTAATGAGCAGTACTTC.